Listed below are T cell receptor beta chains from one sample, sequenced in a study of vaccination effects on CD4 cells after COVID-19. Their target antigens are unknown. Method: immunoSEQ multiplex PCR; TCRdb's copy keeps in-frame clones and lacks some. The sample records about 41,000 clones, around 77% being singletons. The starting material was CD4+ T cells from PBMCs cultured with HCoV-NL63 spike peptides, obtained before COVID-19 vaccination. Receptor source: a human donor who received a COVID-19 vaccine. Each CDR3 is given with its conserved first and last residue. Fields, in order: J gene, D gene, V gene, clone size, CDR3 protein, CDR3 DNA. A D gene is named only where the DNA matches it firmly. Clone size is not always given. Where it is, it says once, few, many or a class for expanded clones.

J: TRBJ1-1
D: .
V: TRBV5-1
size: .
CDR3: CASRTAGGDRGTEAFF
DNA: TGCGCCAGCAGAACCGCCGGCGGGGACCGTGGCACTGAAGCTTTCTTT

J: TRBJ2-5
D: TRBD1
V: TRBV2
size: .
CDR3: CASSDGGRGQGQETQYF
DNA: TGTGCCAGCAGTGACGGGGGGCGGGGACAGGGTCAAGAGACCCAGTACTTC

J: TRBJ1-6
D: TRBD1
V: TRBV4-1
size: few
CDR3: CASSQEGQGATGNSPLHF
DNA: TGCGCCAGCAGCCAAGAGGGGCAGGGGGCGACGGGTAATTCACCCCTCCACTTT

J: TRBJ1-6
D: .
V: TRBV5-5
size: .
CDR3: CASSFGGFNSPLHF
DNA: TGTGCCAGCAGCTTCGGAGGGTTTAATTCACCCCTCCACTTT

J: TRBJ1-1
D: .
V: TRBV25-1
size: .
CDR3: CASTQGGGTEAFF
DNA: TGTGCCAGCACCCAAGGGGGGGGCACTGAAGCTTTCTTT

J: TRBJ1-1
D: TRBD1
V: TRBV30
size: .
CDR3: CAWKGQGTNTEAFF
DNA: TGTGCCTGGAAGGGACAGGGGACGAACACTGAAGCTTTCTTT

J: TRBJ2-1
D: .
V: TRBV4-1
size: .
CDR3: CASSQGFFNEQFF
DNA: TGCGCCAGCAGCCAAGGATTTTTCAATGAGCAGTTCTTC

J: TRBJ1-3
D: .
V: TRBV4-1
size: few
CDR3: CASSQPLIGFSTSGNTIYF
DNA: TGCGCCAGCAGCCAACCCCTTATAGGTTTTTCTACGTCTGGAAACACCATATATTTT

J: TRBJ1-4
D: TRBD1
V: TRBV2
size: .
CDR3: CASSGDRLNEKLFF
DNA: TGTGCCAGCAGCGGGGACAGGCTTAATGAAAAACTGTTTTTT

J: TRBJ1-2
D: .
V: TRBV5-5
size: few
CDR3: CASSPTGRWDGYTF
DNA: TGTGCCAGCAGCCCCACAGGGAGATGGGATGGCTACACCTTC

J: TRBJ2-3
D: TRBD1
V: TRBV10-1
size: .
CDR3: CASSGQGHSSTQYF
DNA: TGCGCCAGCAGTGGACAGGGCCACTCCTCGACGCAGTATTTT

J: TRBJ2-3
D: TRBD2
V: TRBV7-3
size: .
CDR3: CASSLWAGVTDTQYF
DNA: TGTGCCAGCAGCTTATGGGCGGGGGTCACAGATACGCAGTATTTT

J: TRBJ1-1
D: .
V: TRBV6-2/TRBV6-3
size: .
CDR3: CASSSRPVKLNTEAFF
DNA: TGTGCCAGCAGTAGCCGACCGGTAAAGTTGAACACTGAAGCTTTCTTT

J: TRBJ1-4
D: TRBD1
V: TRBV5-1
size: .
CDR3: CASASGGHPIEKLFF
DNA: TGCGCCAGCGCATCAGGGGGACACCCCATAGAAAAACTGTTTTTT

J: TRBJ2-3
D: TRBD2
V: TRBV14
size: .
CDR3: CASSPGLAGGPKQYF
DNA: TGTGCCAGCAGCCCAGGACTAGCGGGGGGGCCCAAGCAGTATTTT

J: TRBJ1-2
D: TRBD1
V: TRBV5-6
size: .
CDR3: CASSFSGGAGYTF
DNA: TGTGCCAGCAGCTTTTCAGGGGGAGCTGGCTACACCTTC

J: TRBJ2-2
D: TRBD1
V: TRBV5-1
size: .
CDR3: CASSTAGTGAGELFF
DNA: TGCGCCAGCAGCACGGCCGGGACAGGCGCCGGGGAGCTGTTTTTT

J: TRBJ1-3
D: .
V: TRBV6-5
size: .
CDR3: CASSSGASVTIYF
DNA: TGTGCCAGCAGTTCCGGCGCCTCAGTCACCATATATTTT

J: TRBJ2-1
D: TRBD1
V: TRBV6-5
size: .
CDR3: CASSPTGVDYNEQFF
DNA: TGTGCCAGCAGCCCAACAGGGGTAGACTACAATGAGCAGTTCTTC

J: TRBJ1-1
D: .
V: TRBV7-9
size: .
CDR3: CASSLITYGDTEAFF
DNA: TGTGCCAGCAGCTTAATTACTTACGGGGACACTGAAGCTTTCTTT

J: TRBJ2-2
D: TRBD2
V: TRBV24-1
size: few
CDR3: CATSDISGGPNTGELFF
DNA: TGTGCCACCAGTGATATTAGCGGGGGACCGAACACCGGGGAGCTGTTTTTT

J: TRBJ1-5
D: .
V: TRBV5-8
size: .
CDR3: CASSGGRFSNQPQHF
DNA: TGTGCCAGCAGCGGGGGACGGTTTAGCAATCAGCCCCAGCATTTT